The next 28 T cell receptor beta chains were all read from a single sample in a study of human T cells and chemical hapten exposure (dated by TCRdb to the early 2020s). The sample's time point, from its label and the paper: healthy volunteer bleed at 2 weeks. Unfractionated whole blood was collected in Tempus Blood RNA tubes, and total RNA was extracted from that blood. The method was RACE. Instrument used: NextSeq 500. The public reads were reprocessed in TCRdb via fastp at Q25 and MiXCR, keeping in-frame beta chains. Entries that share a CDR3 protein sequence are merged under the most common genes and DNA. The sample table records 130,000 or so distinct CDR3 sequences; approximately 9.5% of these occur just once. The top ten clones comprise about 2% of the sample. Sequencing used whole blood. The receptors were gathered from a male donor in good health. Some clones in this sample may be carry-over from other donors' samples.

The chain joins TRBV10-3 to TRBJ2-3, with a possible D match to TRBD1 (5 bases). V gave up 6 bases and J gave up 8 bases, with 15 bases separating them. There are 13 residues in the CDR3. In germline, CDR1 is ENHRY, CDR2 SYGVKD. CDR3 residues: CAIRTADRFTQYF. CDR3 sequence (DNA): TGTGCCATCAGGACAGCTGATCGTTTTACGCAGTATTTT.

In this sample, this clonotype turned up many times. The chain has TRBV6-2 or TRBV6-3 and TRBJ1-5; TRBD1 matches at 8 bases. The J segment lost 4 bases and the V segment lost 4 bases, leaving 9 bases of the junction unmatched. This CDR3 is 16 amino acids long. Germline V gene data show CDR1 as MNHEY and CDR2 as SVGEGT. In DNA, the CDR3 is TGTGCCAGCAGTTCGTCAGGGGGCCTCGGAAATCAGCCCCAGCATTTT. Its translation: CASSSSGGLGNQPQHF.

In its sample, this clonotype was seen a few times. The CDR3 loop reads CSVSPGRDEQFF. The CDR3 DNA sequence: TGCAGCGTTAGTCCTGGGAGGGATGAGCAGTTCTTC. The V call is TRBV29-1, the J call TRBJ2-1; TRBD2 matches at 7 bases. Looked up from germline, CDR1 is SQVTM and CDR2 is ANQGSEA. The CDR3 length is 12 residues. Germline trimming cut 5 bases from V and 8 bases from J; bases unmatched to any gene: 6.

The chain links TRBV2 to TRBJ2-3, with TRBD1 as a possible D gene (5 bases). Per the germline V gene, CDR1 is SNHLY and CDR2 is FYNNEI. CDR3 length: 15 residues. V lost 7 bases and J lost 1, with 15 bases in between. The CDR3 sequence is CASNNRRKGTDTQYF. The CDR3 nucleotides are TGTGCCAGCAATAACAGGCGTAAAGGCACAGATACGCAGTATTTT.

This clonotype occurred a few times. This rearrangement joins TRBV30 to TRBJ1-2; D is unclear. The V gene's germline CDR1 is GTSNPN and CDR2 SVGIG (reference sequence). V was clipped by 0 bases and J by 2 bases, with 10 bases between them. The CDR3 loop spans 14 amino acids. CDR3 protein: CAWSVGIRNYGYTF. CDR3 coding DNA: TGTGCCTGGAGTGTCGGCATCCGGAACTATGGCTACACCTTC. Complete variable domain (other parts from reference TRBV30 and TRBJ1-2): SQTIHQWPATLVQPVGSPLSLECTVEGTSNPNLYWYRQAAGRGLQLLFYSVGIGQISSEVPQNLSASRPQDRQFILSSKKLLLSDSGFYLCAWSVGIRNYGYTFGSGTRLTVV.

This clonotype was seen a few times. The rearrangement uses TRBV6-2 or TRBV6-3 and TRBJ2-7, with D hard to call. Germline-derived CDR1 and CDR2 are MNHEY and SVGEGT. V was cut by 2 bases and J by 2 bases, with 10 bases left in between. The CDR3 runs 14 residues. DNA for the CDR3: TGTGCCAGCAGTTACCCCCCAGTAGCCTACGAGCAGTACTTC. Protein product: CASSYPPVAYEQYF.

There are a few counts of this clonotype. This rearrangement joins TRBV6-2 or TRBV6-3 to TRBJ2-3, with D tentatively TRBD2 (5 bases). Germline loops: CDR1 MNHEY, CDR2 SVGEGT. V gave up 4 bases and J gave up 4 bases, with 9 bases separating them. This CDR3 region has 13 residues. CDR3 sequence: CASSSLASDTQYF. CDR3 in DNA: TGTGCCAGCAGTTCTCTAGCCTCAGATACGCAGTATTTT.

This chain uses TRBV3-1 with TRBJ1-2; D gene ambiguous. This CDR3 comprises 14 residues. Germline assignment: CDR1 LGHDT and CDR2 YNNKEL (reference sequence). The V and J ends lost 0 bases and 3 bases respectively, with 8 bases between them. CDR3 coding DNA: TGTGCCAGCAGCCAAGAACCTGGGGACTATGGCTACACCTTC. This gives the protein CASSQEPGDYGYTF.

This clonotype was seen only a few times. The rearrangement uses TRBV19 and TRBJ2-7; TRBD1 agrees at 9 bases. The CDR3 covers 14 residues. Germline V lookup: CDR1 LNHDA, CDR2 SQIVND (reference sequence). The V gene end was trimmed by 4 bases and the J gene end by 2 bases; junction bases not matched to a gene: 3. CDR3 sequence reads: CASSKTGGPYEQYF. CDR3 in DNA: TGTGCCAGTAGTAAGACAGGGGGGCCCTACGAGCAGTACTTC.

This clonotype was seen a handful of times. The CDR3 DNA sequence: TGTGCCAGCAGCCCCGTCAACTGGCAAGAGACCCAGTACTTC. It is translated as CASSPVNWQETQYF. The chain uses TRBV6-6 and TRBJ2-5; D remains unclear. V lost 6 bases and J 2 bases, leaving 13 bases between the germline ends. CDR3 length: 14 residues. CDR1 is MNHNY, CDR2 SVGAGI, per germline (reference sequence).

The table lists this clonotype with many counts. The chain uses TRBV7-2 and TRBJ1-2; no clear D. The CDR3 consists of 12 residues. Germline V gene lookup returns CDR1 SGHTA and CDR2 FQGNSA. Deletions cut 2 bases from V and 2 bases from J, with 3 bases between. Written as DNA, the CDR3 is TGTGCCAGCAGCTTAACCAACTATGGCTACACCTTC. Amino acid sequence: CASSLTNYGYTF.

The table lists this clonotype with many counts. V usage is TRBV20-1 and J usage is TRBJ2-1, with 9 bases fitting TRBD2. This CDR3 contains 14 residues. V shed 3 bases, J shed 2 bases, and the junction held 2 bases outside the gene matches. CDR1 DFQATT and CDR2 SNEGSKA come from the germline V gene (reference sequence). The DNA for the CDR3 is TGCAGTGCTAGTGAGCGGGGGGCCTACAATGAGCAGTTCTTC. Translating it yields CSASERGAYNEQFF.

CDR3 nucleotides: TGTGCCAGCAGTTCCCTACTCGGACAGGTCTATGGCTACACCTTC. Protein product: CASSSLLGQVYGYTF. The chain carries TRBV28 and TRBJ1-2, with 7 bases fitting TRBD1. This CDR3 is built from 15 residues. Germline assignment: CDR1 MDHEN and CDR2 SYDVKM. V trimming: 4 bases; J trimming: 4 bases; junction bases outside the gene matches: 9.

This clonotype has ten or more counts. The chain links TRBV20-1 to TRBJ1-6; 8 bases agree with TRBD1. CDR3 length: 19 amino acids. CDR1 is DFQATT, CDR2 SNEGSKA, per germline (reference sequence). V shed 1 base and J 7 bases; nucleotides not matched to a gene: 18. The CDR3 coding sequence is TGCAGTGCTAGAGTCCCGGGACAGGCTGATCCTTGGGGAAATTCACCCCTCCACTTT. It translates to CSARVPGQADPWGNSPLHF.

V usage is TRBV12-3 or TRBV12-4 and J usage is TRBJ2-3; weak D call: TRBD2 (6 bases). The V end was cut by 5 bases, the J end by 0 bases, with 12 bases between. The CDR3 totals 15 residues. The CDR3 protein is CASSTEGFSTDTQYF. For the CDR3, the DNA is TGTGCCAGCAGTACGGAGGGATTTAGCACAGATACGCAGTATTTT.

The table lists this clonotype with a few counts. The chain employs TRBV4-2 and TRBJ2-1; D could derive from TRBD1 or TRBD2 (5 bases each). The V gene lost 4 bases and the J gene lost 8 bases, with 18 bases spanning the gap. The CDR3 spans 15 residues. In germline, CDR1 is LGHNA, CDR2 YNFKEQ. CDR3 residues: CASSPTSATGHEQFF. CDR3 nucleotide sequence: TGTGCCAGCAGCCCAACATCGGCCACGGGACATGAGCAGTTCTTC.

The chain uses TRBV6-5 and TRBJ2-2; D could derive from TRBD1 or TRBD2 (7 bases each). Germline V gene data show CDR1 as MNHEY and CDR2 as SVGAGI. V was trimmed by 5 bases and J by 5 bases, leaving 18 bases between them. The CDR3 runs to 16 residues. The CDR3 region has the DNA TGTGCCAGCAGTACCCAGGGGGGGGGCGGAACCGGGGAGCTGTTTTTT. Translating it yields CASSTQGGGGTGELFF.

In its sample, this clonotype was seen many times. The rearrangement links TRBV4-1 to TRBJ2-1, with 11 bases identical to TRBD2. CDR3 length equals 16 residues. In germline, CDR1 is MGHRA, CDR2 YSYEKL. V dropped 0 bases and J dropped 8; count of bases not matched to a gene: 6. CDR3 sequence: CASSQEFSGRAHEQFF. The CDR3, as DNA: TGCGCCAGCAGCCAAGAATTTAGCGGGAGGGCACATGAGCAGTTCTTC.

This clonotype was found a few times. The chain carries TRBV7-9 and TRBJ2-7; 8 nucleotides match TRBD1. The CDR3 is made up of 21 amino acids. Germline-derived CDR1 and CDR2 are SEHNR and FQNEAQ (reference sequence). The ends lost 0 bases at V and 2 bases at J; junction bases unmatched: 21. The CDR3 coding sequence is TGTGCCAGCAGCTTAGCGTCGGGGTGGGTCAGCCGGGACAGGCCCGCCTACGAGCAGTACTTC. The encoded protein is CASSLASGWVSRDRPAYEQYF.

At least ten counts were recorded for this clonotype. J is TRBJ1-3 and V is TRBV12-3 or TRBV12-4; no reliable D call. The CDR3 spans 15 residues. Trimming shortened V by 2 bases and J by 0 bases, and 8 bases separated the two germline ends. The CDR3 protein is CASSLLASSGNTIYF. The DNA for the CDR3 is TGTGCCAGCAGTTTACTAGCCAGCTCTGGAAACACCATATATTTT.

In its sample, this clonotype was seen a few times. The chain joins TRBV2 to TRBJ2-5, with TRBD1 identical over 7 bases. The V and J ends lost 3 bases and 5 bases, in that order; junction bases with no gene match: 9. The CDR3 is 15 residues long. CDR1 and CDR2 (germline): SNHLY, FYNNEI. The CDR3 DNA reads as TGTGCCAGCAGTGAGGGCAGGGGGAGAGCGGAGACCCAGTACTTC. This gives the protein CASSEGRGRAETQYF.

Ten or more counts support this clonotype. J is TRBJ2-1 and V is TRBV5-4, with D possibly matching TRBD1 (5 bases). The germline gives CDR1 SGHNT, CDR2 YYREEE (reference sequence). This CDR3 contains 16 residues. V was clipped by 4 bases and J by 0 bases, with 14 bases between them. CDR3 sequence (DNA): TGTGCCAGCAGCCAAATTAGACAGAACTCCTACAATGAGCAGTTCTTC. Translating it yields CASSQIRQNSYNEQFF.

V and J are TRBV19 and TRBJ2-7, with 10 positions matching TRBD1. The V and J ends lost 3 bases and 2 bases, in that order; junction bases with no gene match: 4. This CDR3 contains 15 residues. The germline CDR1 and CDR2 sequences are LNHDA and SQIVND (reference sequence). The CDR3 DNA follows: TGTGCCAGTAGTATGGGGACAGGGGAAGCCTACGAGCAGTACTTC. Protein: CASSMGTGEAYEQYF.

This sequence joins TRBV6-6 and TRBJ2-2; D is ambiguous. V was pared by 4 bases and J by 2 bases, with 14 bases between. CDR1 is MNHNY, CDR2 SVGAGI, per germline (reference sequence). This CDR3 has 16 residues. The DNA of the CDR3 is TGTGCCAGCAGTTTCACTCAGAGGAGCAACACCGGGGAGCTGTTTTTT. This codes for CASSFTQRSNTGELFF.

This sequence joins TRBV20-1 and TRBJ2-7; 14 bases line up with TRBD2. V dropped 3 bases and J dropped 2; count of bases not matched to a gene: 6. Germline values: CDR1 DFQATT, CDR2 SNEGSKA (reference sequence). This CDR3 spans 16 amino acids. The chain's CDR3 is CSASSGLAGEAYEQYF. CDR3 coding DNA: TGCAGTGCTAGTTCGGGACTAGCGGGAGAAGCCTACGAGCAGTACTTC.

This clonotype was seen at least ten times. DNA of the CDR3: TGCGCCAGCAGCTTGGAGGGAGGACTAGCGGGGGGCGAAGATACGCAGTATTTT. This translates into CASSLEGGLAGGEDTQYF. This chain uses TRBV5-1 with TRBJ2-3; TRBD2 matches 14 bases. CDR1 SGHRS and CDR2 YFSETQ come from the germline V gene. The CDR3 is made up of 18 amino acids. Trimming cost V 0 bases and J 5 bases; bases outside gene matches: 8.

This clonotype was picked up a small number of times. V usage is TRBV4-2 and J usage is TRBJ2-1, with TRBD2 identical over 11 bases. V shed 1 base, J shed 7 bases, and the junction held 3 bases outside the gene matches. The CDR3 sequence is 15 residues long. Germline V gene sequence: CDR1 LGHNA, CDR2 YNFKEQ. As DNA, the CDR3 is TGTGCCAGCAGCCAAGGTAGCGGGGGGGCGAATGAGCAGTTCTTC. This encodes CASSQGSGGANEQFF.

This chain links TRBV6-4 with TRBJ2-1; TRBD2 agrees at 9 bases. Germline assignment: CDR1 MRHNA and CDR2 SNTAGT. The CDR3 is 15 residues long. V shed 2 bases, J shed 7 bases, and the junction held 6 bases outside the gene matches. DNA for the CDR3: TGTGCCAGCAGTGACCAAGCGGGAGGTTTTAATGAGCAGTTCTTC. Amino acid sequence: CASSDQAGGFNEQFF.